This T cell receptor (beta chain) was sequenced during a study of blood T cell repertoires in COVID-19. Study information: Sites in the United States, Italy and Spain provided acute and convalescent COVID-19 samples. Sources were T cells, B-cell-depleted T cells, or PBMCs; the material itself was cDNA or gDNA.

In the source study's methods: Amplified reference gene primers provided the basis for estimating nucleated cell counts. Clones were sequenced by immunoSEQ multiplex PCR, and TCRdb holds only the in-frame ones, with some missing. The V and J calls and clone size were taken over from that table, and D and trimming were inferred from the DNA. Seen here are roughly 49,000 clones, 86% observed once, and the top ten hold 4% to 5%. Germline V gene lookup returns CDR1 SEHNR and CDR2 FQNEAQ (reference sequence). The trim removed 5 bases at V and 2 bases at J, leaving 5 bases unmatched. The CDR3 is 15 amino acids.

The genes are TRBV7-9 and TRBJ2-7; 11 bases are shared with TRBD1. Sample: peripheral blood. The source is a man older than 75 with active COVID-19. The CDR3 here is CASSPRDRGTYEQYF. The CDR3 coding sequence is TGTGCCAGCAGCCCACGGGACAGGGGGACCTACGAGCAGTACTTC.